One T cell receptor (beta chain) is described in this entry. Its antigen is not identified. V was shortened by 3 bases and J by 2 bases, with 12 bases between the two germline ends. This CDR3 contains 15 residues. The germline V gene has CDR1 KGHDR and CDR2 SFDVKD. This entry is derived from a study of metastatic and nonmetastatic thyroid tumors. Study at large: Where malignant and benign thyroid patients were concerned, repertoires were compared across blood and tumor or nodule tissue. Study-wide findings and caveats: A significant increase in TCR beta diversity was reportedly seen in malignant thyroid tumors relative to benign nodules, in blood and tumor.

Thyroid surgery was preceded by no treatment in any patient. TCRdb re-analyzed the PCR reads through MiXCR. The sample has about 28,000 clones, roughly 3.5% seen once. The chain is built from TRBV24-1 and TRBJ1-2, with D possibly matching TRBD1 (6 bases). The TCR was taken from a male donor with papillary thyroid cancer or a benign thyroid nodule (not recorded which). Some clones in this sample may be carry-over from other donors' samples. The sample comprised blood. In DNA, the CDR3 is TGTGCCACCAGTGATATAAAGGGGGGAAACTATGGCTACACCTTC. This sequence encodes CATSDIKGGNYGYTF.